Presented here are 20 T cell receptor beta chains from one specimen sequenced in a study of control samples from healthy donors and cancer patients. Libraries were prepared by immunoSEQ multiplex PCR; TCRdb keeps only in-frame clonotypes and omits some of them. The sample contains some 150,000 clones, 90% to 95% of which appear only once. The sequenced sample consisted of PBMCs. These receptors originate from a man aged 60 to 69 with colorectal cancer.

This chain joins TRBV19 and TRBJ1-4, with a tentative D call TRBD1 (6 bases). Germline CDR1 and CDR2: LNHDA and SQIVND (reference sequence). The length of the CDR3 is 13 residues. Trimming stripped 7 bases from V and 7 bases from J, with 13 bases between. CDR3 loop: CASNTGLAEKLFF. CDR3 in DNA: TGTGCCAGTAATACAGGGCTCGCTGAAAAACTGTTTTTT. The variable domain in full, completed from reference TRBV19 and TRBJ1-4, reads DGGITQSPKYLFRKEGQNVTLSCEQNLNHDAMYWYRQDPGQGLRLIYYSQIVNDFQKGDIAEGYSVSREKKESFPLTVTSAQKNPTAFYLCASNTGLAEKLFFGSGTQLSVL.

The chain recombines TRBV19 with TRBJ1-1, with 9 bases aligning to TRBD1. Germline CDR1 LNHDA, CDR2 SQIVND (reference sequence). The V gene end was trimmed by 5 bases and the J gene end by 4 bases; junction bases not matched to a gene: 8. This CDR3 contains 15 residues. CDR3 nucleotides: TGTGCCAGTAGTCTCGGGACAGGGATTGGCACTGAAGCTTTCTTT. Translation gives CASSLGTGIGTEAFF. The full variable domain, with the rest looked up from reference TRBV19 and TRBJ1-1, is DGGITQSPKYLFRKEGQNVTLSCEQNLNHDAMYWYRQDPGQGLRLIYYSQIVNDFQKGDIAEGYSVSREKKESFPLTVTSAQKNPTAFYLCASSLGTGIGTEAFFGQGTRLTVV.

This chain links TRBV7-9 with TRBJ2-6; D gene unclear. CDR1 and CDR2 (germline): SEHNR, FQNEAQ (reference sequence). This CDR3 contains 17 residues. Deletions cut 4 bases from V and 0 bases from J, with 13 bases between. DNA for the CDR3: TGTGCCAGCAGCTCCCCGACCCTGACCTCTGGGGCCAACGTCCTGACTTTC. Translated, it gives CASSSPTLTSGANVLTF.

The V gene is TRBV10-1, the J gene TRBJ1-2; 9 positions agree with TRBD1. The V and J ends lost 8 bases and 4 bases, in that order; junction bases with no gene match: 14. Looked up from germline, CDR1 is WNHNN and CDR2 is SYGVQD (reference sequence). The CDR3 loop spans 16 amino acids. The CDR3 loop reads CASFDRGVYRSYGYTF. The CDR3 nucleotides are TGCGCCAGCTTCGACAGGGGGGTCTACAGATCCTATGGCTACACCTTC.

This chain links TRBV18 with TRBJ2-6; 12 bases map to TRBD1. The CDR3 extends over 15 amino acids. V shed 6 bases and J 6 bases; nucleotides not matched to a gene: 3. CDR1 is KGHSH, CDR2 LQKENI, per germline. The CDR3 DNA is TGTGCCAGCTCCCAGGGACAGGGGGCGGCCAACGTCCTGACTTTC. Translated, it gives CASSQGQGAANVLTF.

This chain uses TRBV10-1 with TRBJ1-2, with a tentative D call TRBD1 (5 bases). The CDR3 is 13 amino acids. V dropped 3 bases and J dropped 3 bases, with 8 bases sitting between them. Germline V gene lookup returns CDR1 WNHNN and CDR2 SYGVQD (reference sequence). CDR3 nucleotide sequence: TGCGCCAGCAGTGAATCGACAGACTATGGCTACACCTTC. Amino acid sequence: CASSESTDYGYTF.

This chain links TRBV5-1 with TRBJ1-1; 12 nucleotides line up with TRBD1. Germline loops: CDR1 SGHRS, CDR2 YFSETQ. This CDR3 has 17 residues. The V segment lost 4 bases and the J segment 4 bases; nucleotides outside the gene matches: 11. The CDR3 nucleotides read TGCGCCAGCAGCCGCCAGCCGGGACAGGGGGCTCGCACTGAAGCTTTCTTT. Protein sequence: CASSRQPGQGARTEAFF.

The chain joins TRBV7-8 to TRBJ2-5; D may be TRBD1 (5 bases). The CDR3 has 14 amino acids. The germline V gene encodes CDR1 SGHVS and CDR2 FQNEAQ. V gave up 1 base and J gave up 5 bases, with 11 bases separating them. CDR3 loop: CASSLDGARETQYF. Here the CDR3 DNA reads TGTGCCAGCAGCTTAGATGGGGCCCGGGAGACCCAGTACTTC.

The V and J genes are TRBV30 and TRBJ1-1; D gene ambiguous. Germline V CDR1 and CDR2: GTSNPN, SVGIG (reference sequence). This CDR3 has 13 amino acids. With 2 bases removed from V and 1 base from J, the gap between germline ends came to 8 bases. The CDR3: CAWSRQRNTEAFF. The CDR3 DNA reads TGTGCCTGGAGTAGGCAGAGGAACACTGAAGCTTTCTTT.

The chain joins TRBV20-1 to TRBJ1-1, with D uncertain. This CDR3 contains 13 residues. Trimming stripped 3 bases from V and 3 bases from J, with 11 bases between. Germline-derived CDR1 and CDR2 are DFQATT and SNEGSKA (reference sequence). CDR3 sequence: CSASRGDHTEAFF. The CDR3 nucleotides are TGCAGTGCTAGTCGCGGGGATCACACTGAAGCTTTCTTT.

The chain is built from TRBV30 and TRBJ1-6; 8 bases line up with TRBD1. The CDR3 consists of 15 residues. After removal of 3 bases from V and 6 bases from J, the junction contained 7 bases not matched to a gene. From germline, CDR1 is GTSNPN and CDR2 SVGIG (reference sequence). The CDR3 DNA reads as TGTGCCTGGAGGGGTAGGGGGACAGGTAATTCACCCCTCCACTTT. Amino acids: CAWRGRGTGNSPLHF.

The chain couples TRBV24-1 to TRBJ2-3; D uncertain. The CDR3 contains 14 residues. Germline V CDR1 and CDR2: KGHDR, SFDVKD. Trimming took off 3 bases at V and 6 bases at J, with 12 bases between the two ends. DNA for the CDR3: TGTGCCACCAGTGATCCCCAGCCGGTGGATACGCAGTATTTT. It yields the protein CATSDPQPVDTQYF.

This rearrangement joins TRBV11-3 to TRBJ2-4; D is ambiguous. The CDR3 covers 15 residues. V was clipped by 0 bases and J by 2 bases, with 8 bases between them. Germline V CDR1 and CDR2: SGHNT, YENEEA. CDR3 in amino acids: CASSLDPGPKNIQYF. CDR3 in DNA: TGTGCCAGCAGCTTAGACCCGGGCCCCAAAAACATTCAGTACTTC.

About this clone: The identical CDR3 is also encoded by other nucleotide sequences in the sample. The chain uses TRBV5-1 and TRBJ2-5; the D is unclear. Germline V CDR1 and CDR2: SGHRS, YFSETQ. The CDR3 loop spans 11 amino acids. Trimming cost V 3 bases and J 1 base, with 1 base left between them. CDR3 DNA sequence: TGCGCCAGCAGCTCCCAAGAGACCCAGTACTTC. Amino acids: CASSSQETQYF.

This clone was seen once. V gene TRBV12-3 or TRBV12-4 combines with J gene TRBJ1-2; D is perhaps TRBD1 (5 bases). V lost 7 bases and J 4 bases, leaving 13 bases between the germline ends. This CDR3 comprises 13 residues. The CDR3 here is CASTVTGTYGYTF. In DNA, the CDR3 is TGTGCCAGCACCGTCACAGGTACCTATGGCTACACCTTC.

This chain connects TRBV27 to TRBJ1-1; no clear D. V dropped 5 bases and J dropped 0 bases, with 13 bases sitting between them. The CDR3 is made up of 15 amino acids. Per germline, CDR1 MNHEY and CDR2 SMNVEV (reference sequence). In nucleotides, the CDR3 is TGTGCCAGCAGTCTCGCGGGATTCATGAACACTGAAGCTTTCTTT. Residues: CASSLAGFMNTEAFF.

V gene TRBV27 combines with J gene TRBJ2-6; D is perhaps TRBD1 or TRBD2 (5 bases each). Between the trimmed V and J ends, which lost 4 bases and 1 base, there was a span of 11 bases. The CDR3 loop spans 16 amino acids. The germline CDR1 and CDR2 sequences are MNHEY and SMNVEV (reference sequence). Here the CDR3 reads CASSSQGGSGANVLTF. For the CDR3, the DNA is TGTGCCAGCAGTTCTCAGGGCGGGTCTGGGGCCAACGTCCTGACTTTC.

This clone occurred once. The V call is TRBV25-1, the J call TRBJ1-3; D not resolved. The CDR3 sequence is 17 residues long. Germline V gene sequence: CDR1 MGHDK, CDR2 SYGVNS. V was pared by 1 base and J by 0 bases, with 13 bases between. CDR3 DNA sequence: TGTGCCAGCAGTGAATCGAACAGCGTGAGCTCTGGAAACACCATATATTTT. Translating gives CASSESNSVSSGNTIYF.

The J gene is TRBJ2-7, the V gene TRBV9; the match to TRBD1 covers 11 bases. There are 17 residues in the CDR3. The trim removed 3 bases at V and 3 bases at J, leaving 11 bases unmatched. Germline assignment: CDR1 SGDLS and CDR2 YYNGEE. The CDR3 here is CASSAGTGGTGGYEQYF. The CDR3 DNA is TGTGCCAGCAGCGCCGGGACAGGGGGGACAGGAGGCTACGAGCAGTACTTC.

CDR3 sequence reads: CASSVDRGGNEKLFF. CDR3 sequence (DNA): TGCGCCAGCAGCGTGGACAGGGGTGGGAATGAAAAACTGTTTTTT. V gene TRBV5-1 combines with J gene TRBJ1-4; 9 bases line up with TRBD1. Germline values: CDR1 SGHRS, CDR2 YFSETQ. With 4 bases clipped from V and 5 bases from J, the junction kept 6 bases outside the gene matches. The CDR3 totals 15 residues.